Presented here are 30 T cell receptor beta chains from one specimen sequenced in a study of CD8 T cells in ankylosing spondylitis. A single record per CDR3 protein comes from TCRdb applying MiXCR to the 5' RACE reads. The table includes 200,000 to 250,000 distinct CDR3 sequences, more than 25% detected once. Sequencing was performed on blood, either unsorted or a sorted T cell fraction (not recorded which). Receptors were obtained from a male donor with ankylosing spondylitis or in good health (not recorded which).

The chain couples TRBV20-1 to TRBJ2-1; 9 nucleotides line up with TRBD2. Germline V gene sequence: CDR1 DFQATT, CDR2 SNEGSKA (reference sequence). The V and J ends lost 3 bases and 0 bases, in that order; junction bases with no gene match: 3. The CDR3 is 15 amino acids. The CDR3 sequence: CSARGGRASYNEQFF. Here the CDR3 DNA reads TGCAGTGCTAGGGGCGGGAGGGCCTCCTACAATGAGCAGTTCTTC.

This clonotype has at least ten counts. This chain links TRBV7-3 with TRBJ2-2; TRBD1 aligns across 8 bases. The CDR3 loop spans 16 amino acids. Trimming took 4 bases from V and 0 from J; bases not matched to a gene: 4. Per the germline V gene, CDR1 is SGHTA and CDR2 is FQGTGA. DNA for the CDR3: TGTGCCAGCAGCTCCCGGACAGGGTCGAACACCGGGGAGCTGTTTTTT. It encodes CASSSRTGSNTGELFF.

This clonotype was observed a few times. The V call is TRBV7-9, the J call TRBJ2-1; TRBD1 or TRBD2 may be the D gene (5 bases each). The germline gives CDR1 SEHNR, CDR2 FQNEAQ (reference sequence). The CDR3 is made up of 12 amino acids. With 8 bases removed from V and 7 bases from J, the gap between germline ends came to 12 bases. This chain's CDR3 is CASPFEGNEQFF. DNA for the CDR3: TGTGCCAGCCCGTTCGAGGGGAATGAGCAGTTCTTC.

This clonotype was observed at least ten times. This chain joins TRBV20-1 and TRBJ1-1; possibly TRBD1 for D (5 bases). Germline loops: CDR1 DFQATT, CDR2 SNEGSKA (reference sequence). The CDR3 spans 12 residues. V lost 5 bases, J lost 4 bases, and 11 bases lay in between. CDR3 region: CSAFQGVTEAFF. CDR3 bases: TGCAGTGCTTTCCAGGGCGTCACTGAAGCTTTCTTT.

V gene TRBV5-1 combines with J gene TRBJ2-3, with TRBD2 matching 7 bases. The CDR3 has 14 amino acids. CDR1 SGHRS and CDR2 YFSETQ come from the germline V gene. Germline trimming cut 2 bases from V and 2 bases from J; bases unmatched to any gene: 2. DNA of the CDR3: TGCGCCAGCAGCTTTACTAGCGCCACAGATACGCAGTATTTT. Translation gives CASSFTSATDTQYF.

The chain links TRBV20-1 to TRBJ1-5; 7 bases are a match to TRBD1. The CDR3 sequence is 13 residues long. Germline V gene lookup returns CDR1 DFQATT and CDR2 SNEGSKA (reference sequence). Trimming at V came to 6 bases and at J to 5 bases, leaving 7 bases not matched to a gene. CDR3 DNA: TGCAGTGCCTTGACAGGGATAGATCAGCCCCAGCATTTT. This codes for CSALTGIDQPQHF.

A single count supports this clonotype. The DNA of the CDR3 is TGTGCCAGCCAGGGTCGTGGGGATAATTCACCCCTCCACTTT. The encoded protein is CASQGRGDNSPLHF. The chain couples TRBV19 to TRBJ1-6; TRBD1 is a possible D gene (5 bases). The germline V and J ends were trimmed by 9 bases and 5 bases, with 14 bases remaining between them. Germline V gene data show CDR1 as LNHDA and CDR2 as SQIVND (reference sequence). The CDR3 is 14 residues long. The full variable domain, with the rest looked up from reference TRBV19 and TRBJ1-6, is DGGITQSPKYLFRKEGQNVTLSCEQNLNHDAMYWYRQDPGQGLRLIYYSQIVNDFQKGDIAEGYSVSREKKESFPLTVTSAQKNPTAFYLCASQGRGDNSPLHFGNGTRLTVT.

V and J are TRBV20-1 and TRBJ1-2, with D possibly TRBD1 on 6 matching bases. In germline, CDR1 is DFQATT, CDR2 SNEGSKA (reference sequence). The CDR3 sequence is 15 residues long. The V end lost 2 bases, the J end lost 0 bases, and 13 bases lay between the germline ends. The CDR3 loop reads CSARFAGGPNYGYTF. CDR3 nucleotides: TGCAGTGCTAGATTTGCGGGGGGCCCTAACTATGGCTACACCTTC.

There are many counts of this clonotype. The chain has TRBV12-3 or TRBV12-4 and TRBJ2-1; TRBD2 agrees at 9 bases. This CDR3 comprises 16 residues. The junction had 9 bases not matched to a gene; V was cut back by 3 bases and J by 6 bases. The CDR3 nucleotides are TGTGCCAGCAGTTTGGGGACGGGACTAGCCTCCAATGAGCAGTTCTTC. It is translated as CASSLGTGLASNEQFF.

In its sample, this clonotype was seen a few times. This chain uses TRBV20-1 with TRBJ2-1; 15 bases are shared with TRBD2. V lost 0 bases and J lost 8; bases outside the gene matches: 11. The CDR3 contains 18 residues. Germline V gives CDR1 DFQATT, CDR2 SNEGSKA (reference sequence). In DNA form, the CDR3 reads TGCAGTGCTAGAGACGCAGGACTAGCGGGAGGGCCCATCGATGAGCAGTTCTTC. Encoded protein: CSARDAGLAGGPIDEQFF.

This clonotype was recorded at least ten times. The chain has TRBV5-1 and TRBJ1-2, with D perhaps TRBD1 (5 bases). Trimming took 4 bases from V and 6 from J, leaving 19 bases between them. This CDR3 region has 15 residues. Germline V gives CDR1 SGHRS, CDR2 YFSETQ. The CDR3 is CASSLSIGAGNGYTF. Written as DNA, the CDR3 is TGCGCCAGCAGCCTGTCTATAGGGGCAGGGAATGGCTACACCTTC.

The chain employs TRBV6-5 and TRBJ1-5, with D unresolved. The germline gives CDR1 MNHEY, CDR2 SVGAGI. This CDR3 is 14 amino acids long. V was trimmed by 2 bases and J by 0 bases, leaving 5 bases between them. CDR3 DNA sequence: TGTGCCAGCAGTTACGGCCATAGCAATCAGCCCCAGCATTTT. The encoded protein is CASSYGHSNQPQHF.

The sample holds many counts of this clonotype. The chain carries TRBV11-2 and TRBJ2-3; possible D gene TRBD1, 6 bases. V was pared by 3 bases and J by 4 bases, with 14 bases between. The CDR3 consists of 15 residues. Germline V gene sequence: CDR1 SGHAT, CDR2 FQNNGV. The CDR3 region has the DNA TGTGCCAGCAGCTTCAGGGGTGGTTCTGCAGATACGCAGTATTTT. Translating gives CASSFRGGSADTQYF.

This clonotype turned up a few times. The chain carries TRBV20-1 and TRBJ1-4; TRBD1 agrees at 10 bases. Trimming at V came to 6 bases and at J to 8 bases, leaving 12 bases not matched to a gene. The CDR3 runs 15 residues. From germline, CDR1 is DFQATT and CDR2 SNEGSKA (reference sequence). The CDR3 coding sequence is TGCAGTGCCCGGAGACAGGGGGCGCGGGAGGAAAAACTGTTTTTT. The encoded protein is CSARRQGAREEKLFF.

This clonotype has only a few counts. The rearrangement uses TRBV12-3 or TRBV12-4 and TRBJ2-7; no reliable D call. Trimming removed 2 bases from V and 6 bases from J, with 14 bases in between. The CDR3 length is 14 residues. Here the CDR3 reads CASSLPRTNSEQYF. In DNA form, the CDR3 reads TGTGCCAGCAGTTTACCCCGGACCAACTCCGAGCAGTACTTC.

The chain links TRBV6-5 to TRBJ2-1; perhaps TRBD1 as D (6 bases). Per germline, CDR1 MNHEY and CDR2 SVGAGI. The CDR3 extends over 17 amino acids. Trimming took 7 bases from V and 4 from J, leaving 23 bases between them. CDR3 protein: CASTSSRQGLGYNEQFF. CDR3 DNA sequence: TGTGCCAGCACTTCATCCCGGCAGGGGCTCGGGTACAATGAGCAGTTCTTC.

V usage is TRBV20-1 and J usage is TRBJ2-2, with D possibly matching TRBD2 (5 bases). The germline CDR1 and CDR2 sequences are DFQATT and SNEGSKA (reference sequence). The CDR3 runs to 12 residues. With 6 bases removed from V and 7 bases from J, the gap between germline ends came to 12 bases. The CDR3 nucleotides read TGCAGTGCCATAATAGGAGGCGGGGAGCTGTTTTTT. It codes for CSAIIGGGELFF.

This clonotype has a count of ten or more. This chain joins TRBV7-3 and TRBJ2-2, with D perhaps TRBD1 or TRBD2 (5 bases each). The CDR3 has 15 amino acids. Germline CDR1 is SGHTA and CDR2 is FQGTGA. V was pared by 5 bases and J by 4 bases, with 14 bases between. The CDR3 bases are TGTGCCAGCAGCCGACTGGGGGAAGGCACCGGGGAGCTGTTTTTT. Amino acid sequence: CASSRLGEGTGELFF. Full variable domain (remainder filled in from reference TRBV7-3 and TRBJ2-2): GAGVSQTPSNKVTEKGKYVELRCDPISGHTALYWYRQSLGQGPEFLIYFQGTGAADDSGLPNDRFFAVRPEGSVSTLKIQRTERGDSAVYLCASSRLGEGTGELFFGEGSRLTVL.

This clonotype was seen ten or more times. The V call is TRBV12-3 or TRBV12-4, the J call TRBJ1-3; D may be TRBD1 (5 bases). The CDR3 is 16 amino acids. V shed 7 bases and J shed 0 bases, with 16 bases lying between them. CDR3 loop: CASNGDGRSSGNTIYF. The CDR3 nucleotides are TGTGCCAGCAATGGGGACGGCCGAAGCTCTGGAAACACCATATATTTT.

The chain couples TRBV10-3 to TRBJ2-5, with D perhaps matching TRBD1 (5 bases). The CDR3 loop spans 12 amino acids. The V gene's germline CDR1 is ENHRY and CDR2 SYGVKD. The germline V and J ends were trimmed by 8 bases and 0 bases, with 7 bases remaining between them. The CDR3 bases are TGTGCCATCGGGGCGTACCAAGAGACCCAGTACTTC. Translation gives CAIGAYQETQYF.

The chain has TRBV20-1 and TRBJ2-1; 9 bases are a match to TRBD2. The CDR3 length is 18 residues. Trimming cost V 3 bases and J 1 base; bases outside gene matches: 13. CDR1 and CDR2 from the germline V gene are DFQATT and SNEGSKA (reference sequence). The CDR3 DNA reads as TGCAGTGCTAGTAGCAGGGCGGGAGGGTCTGGGTCCTACAATGAGCAGTTCTTC. It yields the protein CSASSRAGGSGSYNEQFF.

A few counts support this clonotype. V usage is TRBV20-1 and J usage is TRBJ2-1; 12 nucleotides align to TRBD2. There are 14 residues in the CDR3. V gave up 2 bases and J gave up 6 bases; unmatched junction bases: 2. Germline CDR1 reads DFQATT; CDR2 reads SNEGSKA (reference sequence). The DNA of the CDR3 is TGCAGTGCTAGAAGGACTAGCGGGACCAATGAGCAGTTCTTC. This encodes CSARRTSGTNEQFF.

In this sample, this clonotype turned up many times. The rearrangement links TRBV6-1 to TRBJ2-7; tentative D call: TRBD2 (6 bases). CDR1 is MNHNS and CDR2 is SASEGT in the germline V gene. The length of the CDR3 is 14 residues. The V end was cut by 8 bases, the J end by 3 bases, with 17 bases between. CDR3 in amino acids: CASLAAGKNYEQYF. CDR3 DNA sequence: TGTGCCAGCCTGGCGGCGGGAAAGAACTACGAGCAGTACTTC.

V is TRBV20-1 and J is TRBJ2-5, with 9 positions matching TRBD2. J was trimmed by 6 bases and V by 6 bases; bases with no gene match: 8. CDR1 and CDR2 (germline): DFQATT, SNEGSKA (reference sequence). This CDR3 comprises 13 residues. This chain's CDR3 is CSAVSGSEKTQYF. The CDR3 DNA is TGCAGTGCCGTTAGCGGGAGTGAGAAGACCCAGTACTTC.

This clonotype was observed a handful of times. The J gene is TRBJ2-1, the V gene TRBV29-1; tentative D call: TRBD2 (5 bases). The CDR3 runs to 14 residues. Germline V lookup: CDR1 SQVTM, CDR2 ANQGSEA. V was cut by 7 bases and J by 6 bases, with 19 bases left in between. Here the CDR3 reads CSAEGGIWRNEQFF. CDR3 bases: TGCAGCGCTGAGGGTGGTATCTGGCGCAATGAGCAGTTCTTC.

Ten or more counts support this clonotype. The chain combines TRBV7-2 with TRBJ2-7, with D perhaps matching TRBD2 (6 bases). Germline V gene data show CDR1 as SGHTA and CDR2 as FQGNSA. V was pared by 4 bases and J by 2 bases, with 15 bases between. There are 15 residues in the CDR3. The CDR3 spells CASSYSSARTYEQYF. The CDR3 DNA follows: TGTGCCAGCAGCTACTCTAGCGCTAGAACCTACGAGCAGTACTTC.

This clonotype was detected only a few times. The genes are TRBV11-2 and TRBJ2-3; no definite D call. The length of the CDR3 is 14 residues. Trimming shortened V by 6 bases and J by 0 bases, and 10 bases separated the two germline ends. Germline CDR1 is SGHAT and CDR2 is FQNNGV. The CDR3 region is CASSQTSSTDTQYF. Written as DNA, the CDR3 is TGTGCCAGCAGTCAGACGTCTAGCACAGATACGCAGTATTTT.

This clonotype was observed a handful of times. The chain couples TRBV7-2 to TRBJ2-5; TRBD1 agrees at 9 bases. The CDR3 has 14 amino acids. V lost 2 bases, J lost 5 bases, and 3 bases stayed unmatched. CDR1 and CDR2 from the germline V gene are SGHTA and FQGNSA. CDR3 sequence: CASSLTGGAETQYF. Written as DNA, the CDR3 is TGTGCCAGCAGCTTAACAGGGGGCGCGGAGACCCAGTACTTC.

This clonotype showed up many times. The chain employs TRBV7-3 and TRBJ2-1; 13 bases match TRBD2. Trimming removed 5 bases from V and 8 bases from J; junction bases left unmatched: 9. The CDR3 is 16 amino acids. The germline V gene has CDR1 SGHTA and CDR2 FQGTGA. The CDR3 coding sequence is TGTGCCAGCAGCGCTACACTAGCGGGAGGGCCGGATGAGCAGTTCTTC. Its translation: CASSATLAGGPDEQFF.

This clonotype was counted ten times or more. The chain carries TRBV14 and TRBJ1-2; 11 positions match TRBD1. The CDR3 totals 17 residues. CDR1 is SGHDN and CDR2 is FVKESK in the germline V gene. V shed 4 bases and J 6 bases; nucleotides not matched to a gene: 13. CDR3 protein: CASSPWTGGPPSDGYTF. CDR3 in DNA: TGTGCCAGCAGCCCCTGGACAGGGGGCCCCCCAAGTGATGGCTACACCTTC.